The present TCR beta chain was sequenced within a study of T-cell memory formation after mild COVID-19. The ends were cut back, 4 bases at V and 3 bases at J, with 9 bases in the middle. The CDR3 spans 13 residues. A single record per CDR3 protein comes from TCRdb applying MiXCR to the 5' RACE reads. The data hold roughly 170,000 distinct CDR3 sequences, with less than 20% observed a single time. This clonotype has only a few counts. This sequence was found in a man younger than 35 who had mild COVID-19 (a few samples of this study predate the infection). Cell type and time point are not known. The V and J genes are TRBV23-1 and TRBJ1-2; D unresolved. TRBV23-1 is placed among ORFs of uncertain function. The sequencing sample was made of PBMCs or a T cell subset sorted from them (not recorded which). CDR3 nucleotide sequence: TGCGCCAGCAGTCGGAACAGACACTATGGCTACACCTTC. This sequence encodes CASSRNRHYGYTF.